This T cell receptor (beta chain) was sequenced during a study of blood T cell repertoires in COVID-19. About the study: COVID-19 samples, acute and convalescent, were from the United States, Italy and Spain. Nucleic acid was either cDNA or gDNA, and it came from T cells, B-cell-depleted T cells, or PBMCs.

Original processing notes: Amplification of reference gene primers was used by the study to estimate nucleated cell counts. Here immunoSEQ multiplex PCR was the method, and the copy in TCRdb shows in-frame clones only, minus some. V, J and clone size are taken as reported in that table, and D and trimming were inferred from the DNA itself. The sample has more than 150,000 clones, about 83% seen once. With respect to this clone: The same CDR3 is also encoded by other DNA sequences in this sample.

The CDR3 extends over 12 amino acids. CDR1 is LNHDA, CDR2 SQIVND, per germline (reference sequence). With 5 bases removed from V and 6 bases from J, the gap between germline ends came to 7 bases. The sequence derives from a woman aged 18-29 years who had recovered from COVID-19. V gene TRBV19 combines with J gene TRBJ2-2, with D tentatively TRBD2 (5 bases). The sample comprised peripheral blood. For the CDR3, the DNA is TGTGCCAGTAGTCCGGGATCCGGGGAGCTGTTTTTT. Translation: CASSPGSGELFF.